This T cell receptor beta chain is from a study of blood T cell repertoires in COVID-19. Study background: Collection of acute and convalescent COVID-19 samples took place in the United States, Italy and Spain. The cDNA or gDNA used as material had been derived from T cells, B-cell-depleted T cells, or PBMCs.

Authors' processing steps: Estimation of nucleated cell counts was performed using reference gene primer amplification. Repertoires were generated with immunoSEQ multiplex PCR, while TCRdb's copy carries only in-frame clones and drops some. That table gives V, J and clone size, and the DNA gave D and trimming. The repertoire holds about 33,000 clones, with around 85% as singletons. This CDR3 comprises 20 residues. The germline gives CDR1 LGHNA, CDR2 YNFKEQ. Germline trimming cut 0 bases from V and 4 bases from J; bases unmatched to any gene: 17. The chain couples TRBV4-2 to TRBJ2-5, with 10 nucleotides matching TRBD2. The origin of this receptor is a human donor in a cohort sampled during active COVID-19. Sequenced input: peripheral blood. The CDR3 here is CASSQEAVVMGLAGVETQYF. For the CDR3, the DNA is TGTGCCAGCAGCCAAGAGGCAGTGGTGATGGGTCTAGCGGGGGTAGAGACCCAGTACTTC.